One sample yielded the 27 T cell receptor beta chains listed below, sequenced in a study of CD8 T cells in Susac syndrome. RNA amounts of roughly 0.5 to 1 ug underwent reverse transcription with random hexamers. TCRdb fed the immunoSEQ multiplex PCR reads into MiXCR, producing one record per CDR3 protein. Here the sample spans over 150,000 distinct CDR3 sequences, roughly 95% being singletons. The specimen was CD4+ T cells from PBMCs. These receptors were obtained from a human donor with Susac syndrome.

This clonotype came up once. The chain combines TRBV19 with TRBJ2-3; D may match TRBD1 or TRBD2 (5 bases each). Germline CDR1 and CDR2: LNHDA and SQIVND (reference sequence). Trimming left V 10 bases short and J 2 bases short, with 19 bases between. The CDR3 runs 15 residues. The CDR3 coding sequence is TGTGCCACAAAGACGTCCGGGACCTTCACAGATACGCAGTATTTT. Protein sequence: CATKTSGTFTDTQYF.

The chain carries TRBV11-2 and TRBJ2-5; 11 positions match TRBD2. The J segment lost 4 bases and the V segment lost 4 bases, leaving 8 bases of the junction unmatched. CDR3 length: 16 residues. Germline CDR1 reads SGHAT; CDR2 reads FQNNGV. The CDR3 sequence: CASSSFPSGGPETQYF. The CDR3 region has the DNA TGTGCCAGCAGCTCCTTTCCTAGCGGGGGGCCAGAGACCCAGTACTTC.

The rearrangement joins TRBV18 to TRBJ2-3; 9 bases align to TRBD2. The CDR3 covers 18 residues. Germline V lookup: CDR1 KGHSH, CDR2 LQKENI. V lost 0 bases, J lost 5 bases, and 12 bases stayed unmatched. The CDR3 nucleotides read TGTGCCAGCTCACCACCTAGAGTCGCGGGGGGGCCGGGAGATACGCAGTATTTT. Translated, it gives CASSPPRVAGGPGDTQYF.

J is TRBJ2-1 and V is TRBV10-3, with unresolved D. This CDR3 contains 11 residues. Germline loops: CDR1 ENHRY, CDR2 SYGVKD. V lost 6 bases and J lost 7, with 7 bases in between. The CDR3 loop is CAISVGNEQFF. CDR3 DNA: TGTGCCATCAGCGTGGGGAATGAGCAGTTCTTC.

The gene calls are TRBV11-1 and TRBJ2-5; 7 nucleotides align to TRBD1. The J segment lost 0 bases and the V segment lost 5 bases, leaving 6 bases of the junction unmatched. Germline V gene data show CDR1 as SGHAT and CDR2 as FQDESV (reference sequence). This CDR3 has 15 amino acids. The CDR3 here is CASSPRDSYQETQYF. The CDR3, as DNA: TGTGCCAGCAGCCCCCGGGACAGTTACCAAGAGACCCAGTACTTC.

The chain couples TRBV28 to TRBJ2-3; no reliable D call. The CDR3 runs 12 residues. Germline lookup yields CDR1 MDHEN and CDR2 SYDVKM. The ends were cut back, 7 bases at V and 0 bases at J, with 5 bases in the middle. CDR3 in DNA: TGTGCCAGCAACCCAAGCACAGATACGCAGTATTTT. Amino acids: CASNPSTDTQYF.

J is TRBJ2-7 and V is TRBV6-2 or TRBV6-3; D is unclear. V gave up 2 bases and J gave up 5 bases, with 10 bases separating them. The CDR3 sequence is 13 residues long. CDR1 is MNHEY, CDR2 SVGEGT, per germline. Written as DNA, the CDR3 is TGTGCCAGCAGTTACGCTGGTAGGGACGAGCAGTACGTC. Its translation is CASSYAGRDEQYV.

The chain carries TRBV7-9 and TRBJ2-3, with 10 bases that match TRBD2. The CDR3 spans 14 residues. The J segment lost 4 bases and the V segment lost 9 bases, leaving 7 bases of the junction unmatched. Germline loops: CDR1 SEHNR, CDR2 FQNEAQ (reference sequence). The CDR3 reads CASSSGSRADTQYF. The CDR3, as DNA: TGTGCCAGTTCTAGCGGGAGTCGTGCAGATACGCAGTATTTT.

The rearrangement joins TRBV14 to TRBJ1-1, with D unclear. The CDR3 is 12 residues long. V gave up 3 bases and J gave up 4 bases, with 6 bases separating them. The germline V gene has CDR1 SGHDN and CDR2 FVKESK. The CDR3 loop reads CASSQRGTEAFF. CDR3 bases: TGTGCCAGCAGCCAGCGGGGCACTGAAGCTTTCTTT.

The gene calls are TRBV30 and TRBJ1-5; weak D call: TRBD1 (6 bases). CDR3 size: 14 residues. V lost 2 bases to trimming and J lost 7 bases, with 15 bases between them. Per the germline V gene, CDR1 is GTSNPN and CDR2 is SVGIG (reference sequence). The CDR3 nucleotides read TGTGCCTGGAGTCGGAGGTCAGGGGTCCAGCCCCAGCATTTT. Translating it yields CAWSRRSGVQPQHF.

CDR3 protein: CASSQGQGIHGYTF. The CDR3, as DNA: TGTGCCAGCAGCCAAGGTCAGGGAATCCATGGCTACACCTTC. This rearrangement joins TRBV4-2 to TRBJ1-2; the D gene is possibly TRBD1 (5 bases). V was pared by 1 base and J by 6 bases, with 12 bases between. CDR1 is LGHNA, CDR2 YNFKEQ, per germline. This CDR3 is built from 14 residues.

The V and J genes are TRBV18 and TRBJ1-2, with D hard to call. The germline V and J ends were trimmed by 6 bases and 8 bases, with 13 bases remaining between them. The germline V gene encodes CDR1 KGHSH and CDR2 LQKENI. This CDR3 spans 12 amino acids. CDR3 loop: CASSPESQGYTF. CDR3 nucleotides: TGTGCCAGCTCCCCTGAGTCCCAGGGCTACACCTTC.

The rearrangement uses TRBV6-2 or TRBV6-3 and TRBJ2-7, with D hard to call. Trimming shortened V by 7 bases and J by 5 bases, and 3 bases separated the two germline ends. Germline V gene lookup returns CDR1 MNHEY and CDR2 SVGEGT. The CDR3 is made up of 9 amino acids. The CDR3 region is CASNNEQYV. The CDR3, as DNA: TGTGCCAGCAATAACGAGCAGTACGTC.

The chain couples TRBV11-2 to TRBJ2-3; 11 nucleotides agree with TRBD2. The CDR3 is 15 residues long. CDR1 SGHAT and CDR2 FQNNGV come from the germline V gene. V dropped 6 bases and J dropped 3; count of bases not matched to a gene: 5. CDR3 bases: TGTGCCAGCAGACCAACTAGCGGGAGAACAGATACGCAGTATTTT. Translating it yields CASRPTSGRTDTQYF.

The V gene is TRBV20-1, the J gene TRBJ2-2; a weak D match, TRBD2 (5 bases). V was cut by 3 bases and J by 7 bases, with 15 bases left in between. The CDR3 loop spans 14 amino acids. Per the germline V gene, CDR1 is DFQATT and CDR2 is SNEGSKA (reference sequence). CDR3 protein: CSARVPRVDGELFF. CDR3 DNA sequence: TGCAGTGCTAGGGTACCGAGGGTAGACGGGGAGCTGTTTTTT.

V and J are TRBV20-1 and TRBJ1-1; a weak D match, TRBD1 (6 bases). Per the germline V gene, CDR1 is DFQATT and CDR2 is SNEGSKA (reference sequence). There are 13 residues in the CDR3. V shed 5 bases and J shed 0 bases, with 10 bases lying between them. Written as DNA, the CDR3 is TGCAGTGCTGAGACAGGAATGAACACTGAAGCTTTCTTT. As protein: CSAETGMNTEAFF.

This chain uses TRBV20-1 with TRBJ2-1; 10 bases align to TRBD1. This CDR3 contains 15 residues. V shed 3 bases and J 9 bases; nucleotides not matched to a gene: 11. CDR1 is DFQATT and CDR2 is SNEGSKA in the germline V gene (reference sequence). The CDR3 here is CSASPGTGAISEQFF. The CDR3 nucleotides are TGCAGTGCTAGTCCCGGGACAGGGGCAATATCTGAGCAGTTCTTC.

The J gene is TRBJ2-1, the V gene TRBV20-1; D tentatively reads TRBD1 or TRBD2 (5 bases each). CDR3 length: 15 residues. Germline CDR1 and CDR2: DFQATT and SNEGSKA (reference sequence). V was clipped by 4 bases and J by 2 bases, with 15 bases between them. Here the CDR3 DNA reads TGCAGTGCTACCAGCGGCACCAGGGCCTACAATGAGCAGTTCTTC. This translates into CSATSGTRAYNEQFF.

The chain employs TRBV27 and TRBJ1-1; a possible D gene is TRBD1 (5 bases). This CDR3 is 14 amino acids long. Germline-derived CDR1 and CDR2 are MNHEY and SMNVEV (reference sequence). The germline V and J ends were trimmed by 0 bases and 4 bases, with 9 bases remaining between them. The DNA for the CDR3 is TGTGCCAGCAGTTTATCTAGACAGAGCACTGAAGCTTTCTTT. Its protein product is CASSLSRQSTEAFF.

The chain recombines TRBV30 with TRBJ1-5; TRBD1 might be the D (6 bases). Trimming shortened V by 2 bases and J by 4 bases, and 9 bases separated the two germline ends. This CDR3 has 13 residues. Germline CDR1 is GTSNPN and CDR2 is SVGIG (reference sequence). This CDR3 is CAWSNRENQPQHF. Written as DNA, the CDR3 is TGTGCCTGGAGTAACAGGGAAAATCAGCCCCAGCATTTT.

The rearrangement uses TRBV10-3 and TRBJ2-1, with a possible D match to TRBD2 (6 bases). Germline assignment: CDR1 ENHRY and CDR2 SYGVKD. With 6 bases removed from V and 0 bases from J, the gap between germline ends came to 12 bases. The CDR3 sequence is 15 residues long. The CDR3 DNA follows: TGTGCCATCAGCACCGGGACTTACTCCTACAATGAGCAGTTCTTC. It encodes CAISTGTYSYNEQFF.

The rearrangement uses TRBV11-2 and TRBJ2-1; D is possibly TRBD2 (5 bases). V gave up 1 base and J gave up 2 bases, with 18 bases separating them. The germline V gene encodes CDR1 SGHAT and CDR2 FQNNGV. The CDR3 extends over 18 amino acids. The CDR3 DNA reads TGTGCCAGCAGCTTAGGCCTTCGGGGTCAACTAGCCTACAATGAGCAGTTCTTC. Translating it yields CASSLGLRGQLAYNEQFF. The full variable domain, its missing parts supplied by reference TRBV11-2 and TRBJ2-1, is EAGVAQSPRYKIIEKRQSVAFWCNPISGHATLYWYQQILGQGPKLLIQFQNNGVVDDSQLPKDRFSAERLKGVDSTLKIQPAKLEDSAVYLCASSLGLRGQLAYNEQFFGPGTRLTVL.

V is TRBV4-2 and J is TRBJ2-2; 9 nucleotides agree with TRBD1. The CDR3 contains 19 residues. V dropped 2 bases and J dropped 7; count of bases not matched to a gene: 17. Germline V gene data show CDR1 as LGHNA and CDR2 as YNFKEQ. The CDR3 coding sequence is TGTGCCAGCAGCCAAACAATCGGGACAGGGTATTTTAAGGTCGGGGAGCTGTTTTTT. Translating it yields CASSQTIGTGYFKVGELFF.

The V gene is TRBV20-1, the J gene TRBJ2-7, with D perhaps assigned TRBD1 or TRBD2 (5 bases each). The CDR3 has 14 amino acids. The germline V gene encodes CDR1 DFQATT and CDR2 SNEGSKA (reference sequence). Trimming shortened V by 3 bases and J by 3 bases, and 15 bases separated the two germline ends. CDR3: CSARRGLLVYEQYF. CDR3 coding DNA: TGCAGTGCTAGGAGGGGCCTCCTCGTCTACGAGCAGTACTTC.

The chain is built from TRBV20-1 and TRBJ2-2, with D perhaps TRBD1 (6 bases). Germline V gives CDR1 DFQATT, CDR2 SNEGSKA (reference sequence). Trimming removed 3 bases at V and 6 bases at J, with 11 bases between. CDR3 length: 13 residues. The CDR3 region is CSARGTGPGELFF. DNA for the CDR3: TGCAGTGCTAGGGGTACAGGGCCCGGGGAGCTGTTTTTT.

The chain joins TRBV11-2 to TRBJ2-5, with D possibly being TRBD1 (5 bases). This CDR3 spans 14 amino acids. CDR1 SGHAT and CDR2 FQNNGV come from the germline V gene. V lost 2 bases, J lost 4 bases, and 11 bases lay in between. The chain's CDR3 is CASSLLRQGETQYF. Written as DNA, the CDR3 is TGTGCCAGCAGCTTATTACGGCAGGGAGAGACCCAGTACTTC.

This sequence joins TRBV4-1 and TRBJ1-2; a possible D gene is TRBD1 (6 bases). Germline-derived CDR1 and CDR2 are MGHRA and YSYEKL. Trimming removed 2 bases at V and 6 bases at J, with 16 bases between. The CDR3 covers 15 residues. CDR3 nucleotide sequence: TGCGCCAGCAGCCAACCCAGGGAGGGGGTCCATGGCTACACCTTC. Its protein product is CASSQPREGVHGYTF.